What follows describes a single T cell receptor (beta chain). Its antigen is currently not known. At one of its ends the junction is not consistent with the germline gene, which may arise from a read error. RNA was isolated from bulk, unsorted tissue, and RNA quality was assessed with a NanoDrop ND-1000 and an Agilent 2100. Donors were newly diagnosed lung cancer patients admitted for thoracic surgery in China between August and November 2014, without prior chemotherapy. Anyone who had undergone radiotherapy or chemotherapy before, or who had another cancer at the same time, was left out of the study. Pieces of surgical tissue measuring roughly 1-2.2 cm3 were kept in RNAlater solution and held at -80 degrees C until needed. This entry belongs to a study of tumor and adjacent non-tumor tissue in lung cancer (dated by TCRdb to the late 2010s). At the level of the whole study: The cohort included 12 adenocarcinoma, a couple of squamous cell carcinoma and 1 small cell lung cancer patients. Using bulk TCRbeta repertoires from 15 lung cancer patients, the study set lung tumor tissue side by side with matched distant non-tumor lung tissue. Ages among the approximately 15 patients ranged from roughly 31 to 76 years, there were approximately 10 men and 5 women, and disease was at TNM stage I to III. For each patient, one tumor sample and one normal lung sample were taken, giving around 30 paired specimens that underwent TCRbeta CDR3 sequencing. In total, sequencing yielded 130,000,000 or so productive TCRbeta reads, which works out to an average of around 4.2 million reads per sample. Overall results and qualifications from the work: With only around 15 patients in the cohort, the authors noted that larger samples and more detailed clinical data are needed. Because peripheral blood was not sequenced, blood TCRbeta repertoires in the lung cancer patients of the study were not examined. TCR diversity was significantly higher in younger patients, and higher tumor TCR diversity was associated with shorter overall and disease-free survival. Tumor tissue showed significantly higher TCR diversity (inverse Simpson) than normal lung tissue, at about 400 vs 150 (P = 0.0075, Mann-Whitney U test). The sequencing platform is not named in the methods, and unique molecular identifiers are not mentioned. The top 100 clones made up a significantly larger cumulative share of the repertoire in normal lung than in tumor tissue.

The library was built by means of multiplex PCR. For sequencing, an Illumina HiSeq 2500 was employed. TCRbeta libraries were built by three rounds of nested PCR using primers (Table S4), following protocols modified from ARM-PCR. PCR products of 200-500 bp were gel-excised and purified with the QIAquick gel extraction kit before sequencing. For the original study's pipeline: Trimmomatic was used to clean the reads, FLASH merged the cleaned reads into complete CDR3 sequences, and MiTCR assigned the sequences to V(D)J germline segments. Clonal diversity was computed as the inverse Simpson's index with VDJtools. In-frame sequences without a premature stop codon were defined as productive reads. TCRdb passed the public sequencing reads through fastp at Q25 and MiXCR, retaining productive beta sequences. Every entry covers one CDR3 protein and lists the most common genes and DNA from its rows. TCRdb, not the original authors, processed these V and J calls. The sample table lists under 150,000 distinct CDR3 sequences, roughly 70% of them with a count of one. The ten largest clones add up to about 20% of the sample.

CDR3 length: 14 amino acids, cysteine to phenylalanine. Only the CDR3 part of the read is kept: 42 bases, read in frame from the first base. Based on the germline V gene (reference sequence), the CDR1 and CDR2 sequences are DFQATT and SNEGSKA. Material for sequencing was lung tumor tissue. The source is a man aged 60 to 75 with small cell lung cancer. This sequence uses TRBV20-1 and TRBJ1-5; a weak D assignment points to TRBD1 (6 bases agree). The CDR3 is CSARQRQVNQPHHF. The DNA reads TGCAGTGCTCGGCAACGACAGGTCAATCAACCCCACCATTTT.